Listed here is a single T cell receptor (beta chain). Its antigen is not identified. These data originate in a study of CD8 T cells in ankylosing spondylitis. Study outcomes and limitations: Disease-linked clones were found to be CD8+ and relatively rare in peripheral blood. Significantly higher representation of disease-linked clones was reported for matched ankylosing spondylitis synovial fluid.

TCRdb itself ran the 5' RACE reads through MiXCR, one entry per CDR3 protein. The sample carries hundreds of thousands of distinct CDR3 sequences, approximately 20% recorded once. Sequenced material: blood, either unsorted or a sorted T cell fraction (not recorded which). The clonotype originates from a male donor with ankylosing spondylitis or in good health (not recorded which).

CDR3 region: CASSLLAGAGADTQYF. The CDR3 region has the DNA TGTGCCAGCAGCTTACTAGCGGGGGCCGGGGCAGATACGCAGTATTTT. This chain links TRBV7-9 with TRBJ2-3; 10 bases fit TRBD2. Germline CDR1 is SEHNR and CDR2 is FQNEAQ (reference sequence). This CDR3 has 16 residues. J lost 4 bases, V lost 2 bases, and 6 bases had no gene match.